One sample yielded the 32 T cell receptor beta chains listed below, sequenced in a study of radiotherapy plus CTLA-4 blockade in lung cancer. Data came from immunoSEQ multiplex PCR; TCRdb stores just in-frame clones and leaves some out. The table has approximately 80,000 clones, over 70% seen once. The material sequenced was peripheral blood, taken from a patient treated with radiotherapy plus ipilimumab. These receptor sequences come from a human donor with non-small cell lung cancer whose response to radiotherapy plus ipilimumab could not be evaluated. Some clones in this sample may be carry-over from other donors' samples.

The rearrangement links TRBV29-1 to TRBJ2-7, with 9 bases that match TRBD1. Germline assignment: CDR1 SQVTM and CDR2 ANQGSEA. Losses at the gene ends were 6 bases for V and 0 bases for J; bases not matched to a gene: 6. The CDR3 extends over 14 amino acids. The CDR3 region is CSVWGTGLSYEQYF. The CDR3 nucleotides read TGCAGCGTGTGGGGGACAGGGCTCTCCTACGAGCAGTACTTC.

This chain uses TRBV27 with TRBJ2-5; D may be TRBD2 (5 bases). The CDR3 spans 15 residues. The germline gives CDR1 MNHEY, CDR2 SMNVEV (reference sequence). V was cut by 5 bases and J by 6 bases, with 19 bases left in between. The CDR3 loop is CASSDLSGYGKTQYF. Written as DNA, the CDR3 is TGTGCCAGCAGTGACCTTTCGGGATATGGAAAGACCCAGTACTTC.

The chain joins TRBV4-3 to TRBJ1-5; maybe TRBD1 (6 bases). Germline V CDR1 and CDR2: LGHNA, YSLEER. The CDR3 covers 17 residues. Trimming took 2 bases from V and 3 from J, leaving 17 bases between them. The DNA of the CDR3 is TGCGCCAGCAGCCAAAACCCGGGACAAAGGCACAATCAGCCCCAGCATTTT. This translates into CASSQNPGQRHNQPQHF.

This CDR3 reads CASSVATGINYGYTF. In DNA, the CDR3 is TGTGCCAGCAGCGTAGCCACAGGGATTAACTATGGCTACACCTTC. This chain uses TRBV9 with TRBJ1-2, with D possibly TRBD1 on 6 matching bases. The germline V gene has CDR1 SGDLS and CDR2 YYNGEE. Trimming pared 0 bases from V and 1 base from J, leaving 10 bases between. This CDR3 is built from 15 residues.

This clone appeared once. The sample has other DNA sequences that encode this CDR3 too. The gene calls are TRBV5-1 and TRBJ1-6; 12 nucleotides match TRBD1. CDR1 is SGHRS and CDR2 is YFSETQ in the germline V gene. The V segment lost 0 bases and the J segment 13 bases; nucleotides outside the gene matches: 14. There are 18 residues in the CDR3. This chain's CDR3 is CASSLVGTGGDRSSPLHF. For the CDR3, the DNA is TGCGCCAGCAGCTTGGTTGGGACAGGGGGCGATCGATCTTCCCCCCTCCACTTT.

This clone was seen a few times. The gene calls are TRBV2 and TRBJ1-3; D gene uncertain. The germline gives CDR1 SNHLY, CDR2 FYNNEI. The CDR3 totals 13 residues. The V end lost 10 bases, the J end lost 0 bases, and 10 bases lay between the germline ends. The CDR3 DNA sequence: TGTGCCACCACTCAGGACTCTGGAAACACCATATATTTT. It is translated as CATTQDSGNTIYF.

The rearrangement joins TRBV19 to TRBJ2-7, with 8 positions matching TRBD1. Germline V lookup: CDR1 LNHDA, CDR2 SQIVND (reference sequence). This CDR3 region has 13 residues. V shed 4 bases, J shed 5 bases, and the junction held 4 bases outside the gene matches. The CDR3 DNA follows: TGTGCCAGTAGTAGGACAGGGCGAAACGAGCAGTACTTC. It translates to CASSRTGRNEQYF. Together with reference TRBV19 and TRBJ2-7, the CDR3 gives the full variable domain: DGGITQSPKYLFRKEGQNVTLSCEQNLNHDAMYWYRQDPGQGLRLIYYSQIVNDFQKGDIAEGYSVSREKKESFPLTVTSAQKNPTAFYLCASSRTGRNEQYFGPGTRLTVT.

This rearrangement joins TRBV27 to TRBJ2-3; D possibly corresponds to TRBD1 (6 bases). The CDR3 covers 14 residues. Trimming removed 3 bases at V and 6 bases at J, with 13 bases between. Per germline, CDR1 MNHEY and CDR2 SMNVEV (reference sequence). In DNA form, the CDR3 reads TGTGCCAGCAGTTTCTTTACAGGGTCCGATACGCAGTATTTT. It codes for CASSFFTGSDTQYF.

As DNA, the CDR3 is TGCGCCAGCAGCTTACAGGTGGACTATGGCTACACCTTC. Residues: CASSLQVDYGYTF. The V call is TRBV5-1, the J call TRBJ1-2; D possibly corresponds to TRBD1 (5 bases). Germline assignment: CDR1 SGHRS and CDR2 YFSETQ. Trimming took off 2 bases at V and 3 bases at J, with 8 bases between the two ends. This CDR3 spans 13 amino acids.

This chain joins TRBV2 and TRBJ2-5; a weak D match, TRBD2 (5 bases). The length of the CDR3 is 14 residues. CDR1 and CDR2 from the germline V gene are SNHLY and FYNNEI. The V gene lost 5 bases and the J gene lost 3 bases, with 13 bases spanning the gap. As DNA, the CDR3 is TGTGCCAGCAGTTTGACTACACTCGAAGAGACCCAGTACTTC. The encoded protein is CASSLTTLEETQYF.

The chain employs TRBV7-2 and TRBJ1-6, with TRBD1 identical over 11 bases. Trimming removed 1 base from V and 8 bases from J; junction bases left unmatched: 4. This CDR3 comprises 16 residues. The germline gives CDR1 SGHTA, CDR2 FQGNSA. Written as DNA, the CDR3 is TGTGCCAGCAGCTTAGTGGGACAGGGGGTGGATTCACCCCTCCACTTT. Translation: CASSLVGQGVDSPLHF. Using reference TRBV7-2 and TRBJ1-6 for the parts outside the CDR3, the full variable domain is GAGVSQSPSNKVTEKGKDVELRCDPISGHTALYWYRQSLGQGLEFLIYFQGNSAPDKSGLPSDRFSAERTGGSVSTLTIQRTQQEDSAVYLCASSLVGQGVDSPLHFGNGTRLTVT.

The sample holds one count of this clone. The CDR3 does not close with the conserved phenylalanine or tryptophan, likely indicating a read error. The chain employs TRBV5-1 and TRBJ1-5; 9 positions agree with TRBD1. The CDR3 has 20 residues. The germline gives CDR1 SGHRS, CDR2 YFSETQ. The V and J ends lost 0 bases and 0 bases, in that order; junction bases with no gene match: 13. CDR3 DNA: TGCGCCAGCAGCTTGGCTCTTCGGACAGGGGAGGCCTATAGCAATCAGCCCCAGCATCTT. Protein: CASSLALRTGEAYSNQPQHL.

This rearrangement joins TRBV19 to TRBJ2-3, with 7 positions matching TRBD2. With V trimmed by 6 bases and J by 3 bases, 3 bases remained unmatched. The CDR3 extends over 13 amino acids. Germline V gives CDR1 LNHDA, CDR2 SQIVND (reference sequence). As DNA, the CDR3 is TGTGCCAGTAGGGGACTATTAACAGATACGCAGTATTTT. Its protein product is CASRGLLTDTQYF.

The J gene is TRBJ2-1, the V gene TRBV15; 10 bases map to TRBD2. V lost 4 bases, J lost 4 bases, and 10 bases stayed unmatched. The V gene's germline CDR1 is LNHNV and CDR2 YYDKDF (reference sequence). This CDR3 region has 17 residues. CDR3: CATSNPGLAVVYNEQFF. CDR3 nucleotide sequence: TGTGCCACCAGCAATCCCGGACTAGCGGTCGTATACAATGAGCAGTTCTTC.

The V gene is TRBV15, the J gene TRBJ1-1; perhaps TRBD1 as D (6 bases). Germline CDR1 reads LNHNV; CDR2 reads YYDKDF (reference sequence). V dropped 3 bases and J dropped 11 bases, with 19 bases sitting between them. This CDR3 is built from 14 residues. CDR3 in DNA: TGTGCCACCAGCAGCACTCCGGGACATATGGAGGCTTTCTTT. Its protein is CATSSTPGHMEAFF.

This clone appeared a few times. The V gene is TRBV7-9, the J gene TRBJ2-7; unclear D gene. The CDR3 sequence is 12 residues long. The ends were cut back, 8 bases at V and 0 bases at J, with 8 bases in the middle. The germline V gene encodes CDR1 SEHNR and CDR2 FQNEAQ (reference sequence). Here the CDR3 reads CASLGSSYEQYF. The DNA of the CDR3 is TGTGCCAGCCTCGGTAGCTCCTACGAGCAGTACTTC.

This clone was seen just once. This rearrangement joins TRBV10-3 to TRBJ2-5; no clear D gene. The CDR3 runs to 12 residues. Germline V gives CDR1 ENHRY, CDR2 SYGVKD. V gave up 10 bases and J gave up 5 bases, with 14 bases separating them. CDR3 loop: CATGPERETQYF. The DNA for the CDR3 is TGTGCCACCGGTCCTGAACGGGAGACCCAGTACTTC.

In this sample, this clone turned up a few times. The rearrangement links TRBV5-1 to TRBJ1-5; 8 positions match TRBD1. The length of the CDR3 is 14 residues. Germline trimming cut 4 bases from V and 2 bases from J; bases unmatched to any gene: 2. Per germline, CDR1 SGHRS and CDR2 YFSETQ. CDR3 amino acids: CASSQGAGNQPQHF. The CDR3 DNA reads as TGCGCCAGCAGCCAGGGGGCAGGCAATCAGCCCCAGCATTTT.

CDR3 coding DNA: TGCGCCAGCAGCTTGTTGCCGGGGAGAGAGACCCAGTACTTC. This translates into CASSLLPGRETQYF. The gene calls are TRBV5-1 and TRBJ2-5, with D perhaps matching TRBD2 (5 bases). This CDR3 is 14 amino acids long. V shed 1 base and J shed 4 bases, with 11 bases lying between them. Germline V lookup: CDR1 SGHRS, CDR2 YFSETQ.

This clone was counted a few times. The genes are TRBV10-3 and TRBJ1-3; D gene ambiguous. This CDR3 region has 17 residues. Deletions cut 2 bases from V and 2 bases from J, with 16 bases between. Looked up from germline, CDR1 is ENHRY and CDR2 is SYGVKD. The CDR3 region has the DNA TGTGCCATCAGTGAGCTCAGCGGGGAACCCACTGGAAACACCATATATTTT. This translates into CAISELSGEPTGNTIYF.

This clone was counted only a few times. The chain links TRBV5-1 to TRBJ2-5, with TRBD1 identical over 8 bases. This CDR3 comprises 14 residues. J gave up 4 bases and V 8 bases, and 10 bases lay outside the gene matches. Per germline, CDR1 SGHRS and CDR2 YFSETQ. Here the CDR3 DNA reads TGCGCCAGTCTACCCCAGGGGGCGGGAGAGACCCAGTACTTC. Translated, it gives CASLPQGAGETQYF.

This sequence joins TRBV6-1 and TRBJ2-7; 7 nucleotides align to TRBD1. The V and J ends lost 2 bases and 4 bases, in that order; junction bases with no gene match: 11. The CDR3 consists of 16 residues. CDR1 and CDR2 from the germline V gene are MNHNS and SASEGT. The CDR3 spells CASSERLIQGVYEQYF. The CDR3 DNA follows: TGTGCCAGCAGTGAAAGACTCATCCAGGGGGTTTACGAGCAGTACTTC.

This chain joins TRBV2 and TRBJ1-1, with D hard to call. With 7 bases removed from V and 5 bases from J, the gap between germline ends came to 11 bases. The CDR3 spans 12 residues. In germline, CDR1 is SNHLY, CDR2 FYNNEI. This chain's CDR3 is CASIFGRTEAFF. CDR3 nucleotides: TGTGCCAGCATTTTTGGCAGAACTGAAGCTTTCTTT.

CDR3 sequence reads: CSVVGGGPSYNEQFF. The CDR3 DNA is TGCAGCGTTGTTGGAGGGGGCCCCTCCTACAATGAGCAGTTCTTC. This chain links TRBV29-1 with TRBJ2-1; D might be TRBD1 (7 bases). Trimming removed 4 bases from V and 0 bases from J, with 13 bases in between. This CDR3 is built from 15 residues. Germline CDR1 reads SQVTM; CDR2 reads ANQGSEA.

This clone came up once. An end of the junction differs from the germline gene, which may be a read error. This sample includes further DNA sequences coding for the same CDR3. The chain uses TRBV5-8 and TRBJ1-6; D call uncertain. This CDR3 contains 15 residues. Per the germline V gene, CDR1 is SGHTS and CDR2 is YDEGEE. Here the CDR3 reads CASSSRVSYNSPLHF. The CDR3 DNA reads TGTGCCAGCAGCTCGCGGGTCTCCTATAATTCCCCCCTCCACTTT. The complete variable domain, with remaining parts taken from reference TRBV5-8 and TRBJ1-6, reads EAGVTQSPTHLIKTRGQQATLRCSPISGHTSVYWYQQALGLGLQFLLWYDEGEERNRGNFPPRFSGRQFPNYSSELNVNALELEDSALYLCASSSRVSYNSPLHFGNGTRLTVT.

The V gene is TRBV7-9, the J gene TRBJ2-1; tentative D call: TRBD1 (6 bases). The V end lost 2 bases, the J end lost 4 bases, and 15 bases lay between the germline ends. Germline values: CDR1 SEHNR, CDR2 FQNEAQ (reference sequence). This CDR3 has 16 residues. CDR3 nucleotides: TGTGCCAGCAGCTTACTTACAGGGTCGCCGTACAATGAGCAGTTCTTC. Its translation is CASSLLTGSPYNEQFF.

This chain uses TRBV28 with TRBJ2-7, with 10 bases that match TRBD1. Germline V gene lookup returns CDR1 MDHEN and CDR2 SYDVKM. Trimming took 5 bases from V and 2 from J; bases not matched to a gene: 6. The CDR3 has 15 amino acids. The CDR3 region is CASSVGGQGAYEQYF. The CDR3, as DNA: TGTGCCAGCAGTGTAGGAGGACAGGGGGCCTACGAGCAGTACTTC.

This chain joins TRBV27 and TRBJ1-5, with 7 bases that match TRBD1. Germline CDR1 is MNHEY and CDR2 is SMNVEV (reference sequence). Trimming took 3 bases from V and 5 from J; bases not matched to a gene: 7. The CDR3 contains 15 residues. Written as DNA, the CDR3 is TGTGCCAGCAGTTTTAGGCAGGGGGTTGATCAGCCCCAGCATTTT. Protein sequence: CASSFRQGVDQPQHF.

The CDR3, as DNA: TGTGCCAGCAGCTTATTTGGCGGCTCCTACAATGAGCAGTTCTTC. Amino acids: CASSLFGGSYNEQFF. The chain links TRBV7-3 to TRBJ2-1; D is uncertain. Trimming shortened V by 2 bases and J by 0 bases, and 8 bases separated the two germline ends. The CDR3 has 15 amino acids. Germline-derived CDR1 and CDR2 are SGHTA and FQGTGA. Based on the CDR3 plus reference TRBV7-3 and TRBJ2-1, the full variable domain is GAGVSQTPSNKVTEKGKYVELRCDPISGHTALYWYRQSLGQGPEFLIYFQGTGAADDSGLPNDRFFAVRPEGSVSTLKIQRTERGDSAVYLCASSLFGGSYNEQFFGPGTRLTVL.

The chain carries TRBV7-6 and TRBJ1-1; D remains ambiguous. Deletions cut 5 bases from V and 10 bases from J, with 17 bases between. Germline V gives CDR1 SGHVS, CDR2 FNYEAQ. The CDR3 has 13 residues. The chain's CDR3 is CASSPGRVGSAFF. CDR3 nucleotide sequence: TGTGCCAGCAGCCCGGGGAGGGTAGGATCAGCTTTCTTT. Full variable domain (missing parts from reference TRBV7-6 and TRBJ1-1): GAGVSQSPRYKVTKRGQDVALRCDPISGHVSLYWYRQALGQGPEFLTYFNYEAQQDKSGLPNDRFSAERPEGSISTLTIQRTEQRDSAMYRCASSPGRVGSAFFGQGTRLTVV.

This clone is a singleton in its sample. The gene calls are TRBV16 and TRBJ2-5; D is unresolved. The CDR3 runs to 14 residues. Looked up from germline, CDR1 is KGHSY and CDR2 is FQNENV. The ends were cut back, 3 bases at V and 9 bases at J, with 17 bases in the middle. As DNA, the CDR3 is TGTGCCAGCAGCCACTTGGGCAGCCCAAAGGCCCAGTACTTC. Its translation: CASSHLGSPKAQYF.

The chain recombines TRBV27 with TRBJ2-2; D perhaps matches TRBD2 (5 bases). Germline-derived CDR1 and CDR2 are MNHEY and SMNVEV (reference sequence). Trimming removed 2 bases from V and 7 bases from J, with 8 bases in between. This CDR3 has 13 residues. Here the CDR3 DNA reads TGTGCCAGCAGTTTAGAGGGTGACGGGGAGCTGTTTTTT. Protein: CASSLEGDGELFF.